The 21 T cell receptor beta chains presented below share a single source sample, sequenced in a study of T cell responses to AZD1222 COVID-19 vaccine. The table came from immunoSEQ multiplex PCR; TCRdb's copy has only in-frame clones and leaves some out. This sample has 110,000 to 150,000 clones, with roughly 85% found just once. Material: peripheral blood, obtained on day 0 of AZD1222 vaccination. The receptor source for this set is an adult in good health.

There are a few counts of this clone. The chain employs TRBV6-5 and TRBJ1-1; D remains unclear. The CDR3 sequence is 14 residues long. Looked up from germline, CDR1 is MNHEY and CDR2 is SVGAGI. The germline V and J ends were trimmed by 5 bases and 4 bases, with 14 bases remaining between them. DNA for the CDR3: TGTGCCAGCAGTCGGAACAAAGGGTCCACTGAAGCTTTCTTT. This encodes CASSRNKGSTEAFF.

The rearrangement uses TRBV5-4 and TRBJ2-3; 12 bases agree with TRBD2. After removal of 3 bases from V and 6 bases from J, the junction contained 8 bases not matched to a gene. The CDR3 extends over 16 amino acids. Germline CDR1 reads SGHNT; CDR2 reads YYREEE (reference sequence). In nucleotides, the CDR3 is TGTGCCAGCAGCTCGTGGCTAGCGGGGGGGCCGGATACGCAGTATTTT. Residues: CASSSWLAGGPDTQYF.

Comment on this clone: This sample includes further DNA sequences coding for the same CDR3. The chain joins TRBV20-1 to TRBJ2-5, with 7 nucleotides matching TRBD2. Germline V gene data show CDR1 as DFQATT and CDR2 as SNEGSKA (reference sequence). Trimming cost V 3 bases and J 5 bases; bases outside gene matches: 0. The CDR3 contains 11 residues. CDR3 amino acids: CSARGGETQYF. As DNA, the CDR3 is TGCAGTGCTAGGGGGGGGGAGACCCAGTACTTC.

The chain uses TRBV12-3 or TRBV12-4 and TRBJ2-7; D may be TRBD2 (5 bases). V was cut by 1 base and J by 3 bases, with 7 bases left in between. This CDR3 is built from 13 residues. The CDR3, as DNA: TGTGCCAGCAGTTTAGAGAGGGTCTACGAGCAGTACTTC. It encodes CASSLERVYEQYF.

The sample holds one count of this clone. The chain carries TRBV5-1 and TRBJ2-7; 7 positions agree with TRBD2. The CDR3 spans 15 residues. J lost 2 bases, V lost 1 base, and 6 bases had no gene match. Germline assignment: CDR1 SGHRS and CDR2 YFSETQ. CDR3: CASSLRASGTYEQYF. The CDR3 nucleotides are TGCGCCAGCAGCTTGCGGGCTAGCGGAACCTACGAGCAGTACTTC.

The rearrangement uses TRBV2 and TRBJ2-7; the D call may be TRBD1 or TRBD2 (6 bases each). The CDR3 consists of 13 residues. Germline values: CDR1 SNHLY, CDR2 FYNNEI. Deletions cut 5 bases from V and 1 base from J, with 9 bases between. The chain's CDR3 is CASSRGPSYEQYF. CDR3 bases: TGTGCCAGCAGTCGGGGGCCGTCCTACGAGCAGTACTTC. The complete variable domain, with remaining parts taken from reference TRBV2 and TRBJ2-7, reads EPEVTQTPSHQVTQMGQEVILRCVPISNHLYFYWYRQILGQKVEFLVSFYNNEISEKSEIFDDQFSVERPDGSNFTLKIRSTKLEDSAMYFCASSRGPSYEQYFGPGTRLTVT.

The V call is TRBV3-1 (or the pseudogene TRBV3-2), the J call TRBJ2-2; 7 nucleotides match TRBD2. The CDR3 sequence is 16 residues long. CDR1 is LGHDT, CDR2 YNNKEL, per germline (reference sequence). V lost 1 base and J lost 3; bases outside the gene matches: 5. The CDR3 DNA reads TGTGCCAGCAGCCAAGGGGGGGGTTACTACACCGGGGAGCTGTTTTTT. It translates to CASSQGGGYYTGELFF.

This sequence joins TRBV6-5 and TRBJ1-1, with TRBD1 matching 12 bases. Germline V lookup: CDR1 MNHEY, CDR2 SVGAGI. The CDR3 has 14 amino acids. V shed 6 bases, J shed 2 bases, and the junction held 1 base outside the gene matches. The DNA for the CDR3 is TGTGCCAGCAGAGGGACAGGGGGCAACACTGAAGCTTTCTTT. Protein sequence: CASRGTGGNTEAFF.

The V and J genes are TRBV29-1 and TRBJ2-2; 7 bases fit TRBD2. Germline CDR1 and CDR2: SQVTM and ANQGSEA. J lost 0 bases, V lost 6 bases, and 7 bases had no gene match. This CDR3 is built from 15 residues. For the CDR3, the DNA is TGCAGCGTCTACGCTCTAGCGGCGAACACCGGGGAGCTGTTTTTT. Protein product: CSVYALAANTGELFF.

This clone was picked up one time. The chain is built from TRBV20-1 and TRBJ1-1; D is uncertain. Germline V gene lookup returns CDR1 DFQATT and CDR2 SNEGSKA (reference sequence). Trimming cost V 3 bases and J 4 bases, with 6 bases left between them. This CDR3 contains 11 residues. The CDR3 sequence: CSASPGTEAFF. The CDR3 DNA reads TGCAGTGCTAGTCCGGGCACTGAAGCTTTCTTT.

The genes are TRBV6-5 and TRBJ1-2; TRBD1 agrees at 7 bases. The CDR3 extends over 13 amino acids. The J segment lost 4 bases and the V segment lost 6 bases, leaving 5 bases of the junction unmatched. Germline CDR1 and CDR2: MNHEY and SVGAGI. CDR3 DNA sequence: TGTGCCAGCAGGCGGGACAGCCTCTATGGCTACACCTTC. It encodes CASRRDSLYGYTF.

The J gene is TRBJ1-5, the V gene TRBV28; TRBD1 agrees at 8 bases. Germline CDR1 reads MDHEN; CDR2 reads SYDVKM. The CDR3 runs 13 residues. Unmatched junction bases numbered 2, after V lost 3 bases and J lost 7 bases. Here the CDR3 reads CASSLTGAQPQHF. DNA of the CDR3: TGTGCCAGCAGTTTGACAGGGGCGCAGCCCCAGCATTTT.

This clone was observed a few times. Other DNA sequences in the sample encode the same CDR3. The chain combines TRBV3-1 (or the pseudogene TRBV3-2) with TRBJ1-5; D unclear. The length of the CDR3 is 14 residues. Trimming cost V 0 bases and J 2 bases, with 5 bases left between them. Germline CDR1 reads LGHDT; CDR2 reads YNNKEL (reference sequence). CDR3 region: CASSQDTGNQPQHF. The CDR3 DNA reads TGTGCCAGCAGCCAAGATACCGGCAATCAGCCCCAGCATTTT.

V gene TRBV6-5 combines with J gene TRBJ1-3; the D gene is possibly TRBD1 (5 bases). This CDR3 is 16 amino acids long. Trimming cost V 0 bases and J 5 bases, with 14 bases left between them. The germline gives CDR1 MNHEY, CDR2 SVGAGI. The CDR3 DNA reads TGTGCCAGCAGTTACTCGAGGGAAGGGGTCCGAAACACCATATATTTT. This translates into CASSYSREGVRNTIYF.

This chain links TRBV10-3 with TRBJ1-1; D is perhaps TRBD1 (5 bases). The germline V and J ends were trimmed by 3 bases and 1 base, with 9 bases remaining between them. The germline V gene has CDR1 ENHRY and CDR2 SYGVKD. CDR3 size: 14 residues. The CDR3 region is CAISDPGGNTEAFF. The DNA of the CDR3 is TGTGCCATCAGTGATCCGGGGGGGAACACTGAAGCTTTCTTT.

This clone has just one count. The chain joins TRBV24-1 to TRBJ1-1, with D possibly matching TRBD1 (6 bases). Germline V gives CDR1 KGHDR, CDR2 SFDVKD. This CDR3 is built from 15 residues. V lost 4 bases to trimming and J lost 3 bases, with 14 bases between them. The CDR3: CATSDPTGGDTEAFF. The DNA for the CDR3 is TGTGCCACCAGTGACCCGACAGGTGGGGACACTGAAGCTTTCTTT.

The count of this clone is one. V is TRBV27 and J is TRBJ1-2; D is perhaps TRBD1 (5 bases). Germline lookup yields CDR1 MNHEY and CDR2 SMNVEV (reference sequence). The CDR3 sequence is 14 residues long. V was shortened by 8 bases and J by 4 bases, with 17 bases between the two germline ends. The chain's CDR3 is CASDGDVSVYGYTF. CDR3 DNA: TGTGCCAGCGATGGGGACGTTTCTGTCTATGGCTACACCTTC.

This chain links TRBV4-2 with TRBJ2-1, with 7 bases fitting TRBD2. With 0 bases clipped from V and 0 bases from J, the junction kept 5 bases outside the gene matches. There are 17 residues in the CDR3. Germline V gene lookup returns CDR1 LGHNA and CDR2 YNFKEQ. CDR3 nucleotide sequence: TGTGCCAGCAGCCAAGATAAGGGCGGGAGCTCCTACAATGAGCAGTTCTTC. Its protein product is CASSQDKGGSSYNEQFF.

This rearrangement joins TRBV5-1 to TRBJ2-5; TRBD2 might be the D (5 bases). Deletions cut 2 bases from V and 5 bases from J, with 19 bases between. In germline, CDR1 is SGHRS, CDR2 YFSETQ. The CDR3 runs 16 residues. This CDR3 reads CASSFTSGSEVETQYF. The CDR3 DNA follows: TGCGCCAGCAGCTTCACGTCGGGTTCGGAGGTGGAGACCCAGTACTTC.

The chain carries TRBV9 and TRBJ2-3; no reliable D call. V dropped 7 bases and J dropped 8 bases, with 11 bases sitting between them. Germline loops: CDR1 SGDLS, CDR2 YYNGEE. CDR3 length: 11 residues. The CDR3 nucleotides read TGTGCCAGCGGCGACCCGCCTACGCAGTATTTT. This codes for CASGDPPTQYF.

This sequence joins TRBV30 and TRBJ1-5; D is ambiguous. The CDR3 consists of 14 residues. V dropped 0 bases and J dropped 0 bases, with 6 bases sitting between them. Per the germline V gene, CDR1 is GTSNPN and CDR2 is SVGIG (reference sequence). CDR3 DNA sequence: TGTGCCTGGAGTGTTGGATCTAGCAATCAGCCCCAGCATTTT. It encodes CAWSVGSSNQPQHF.